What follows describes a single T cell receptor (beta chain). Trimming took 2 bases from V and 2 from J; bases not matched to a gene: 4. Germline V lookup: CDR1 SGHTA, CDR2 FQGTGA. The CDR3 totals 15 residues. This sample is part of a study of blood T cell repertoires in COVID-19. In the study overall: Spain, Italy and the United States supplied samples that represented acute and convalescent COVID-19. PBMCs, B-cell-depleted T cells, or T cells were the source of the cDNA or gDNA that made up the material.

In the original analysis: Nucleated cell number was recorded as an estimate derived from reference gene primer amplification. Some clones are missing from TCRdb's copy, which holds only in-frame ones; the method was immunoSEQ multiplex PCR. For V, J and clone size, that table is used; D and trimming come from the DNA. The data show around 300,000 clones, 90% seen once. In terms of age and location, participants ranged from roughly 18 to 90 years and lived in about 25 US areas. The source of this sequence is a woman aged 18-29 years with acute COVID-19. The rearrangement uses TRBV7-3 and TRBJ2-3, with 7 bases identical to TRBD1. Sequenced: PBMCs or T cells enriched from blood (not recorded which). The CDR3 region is CASSLAGTDTDTQYF. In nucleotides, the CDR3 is TGTGCCAGCAGCTTAGCCGGGACAGACACAGATACGCAGTATTTT.